Listed here is a single TCR beta chain. Its antigen is unknown. This record belongs to a study of blood T cells in healthy people across ages. Findings and caveats of the study: Diversity was higher, and naive CD4+ cells more numerous, in long-lived donors than in aged donors. It was held that diversity estimates obtained from one million T cells represented underestimates. Naive T cell percentage showed a strong correlation with TCR beta diversity.

The second PCR ran roughly 7 to 12 cycles with a sample-barcoded 5' primer and J-beta primers. Each cDNA was tagged by a template-switch adaptor containing 12 random nucleotides. TCRdb redid the calling of the 5' RACE reads with MiXCR, one entry per CDR3 protein. The sample lists 1.5 million to 2 million distinct CDR3 sequences; about 50% were seen once. Per germline, CDR1 LGHNA and CDR2 YNFKEQ. This CDR3 is built from 18 residues. V was clipped by 0 bases and J by 8 bases; unmatched bases: 14. Sequencing was carried out using blood. The V call is TRBV4-2, the J call TRBJ1-2; TRBD1 aligns across 11 bases. This sequence originates from a woman in her thirties or forties in good health. The CDR3 here is CASSQDRTGGNSLRGYTF. CDR3 coding DNA: TGTGCCAGCAGCCAAGATAGGACAGGGGGCAATTCCCTCAGGGGCTACACCTTC.